This TCR beta chain is from a study of blood T cell repertoires in COVID-19. The CDR3 has 15 residues. Trimming cost V 1 base and J 2 bases; bases outside gene matches: 4. Germline CDR1 SEHNR, CDR2 FQNEAQ (reference sequence). This clone has only a few counts. In the authors' methods: Scientists estimated how many nucleated cells there were by amplifying reference gene primers. Clones were read by immunoSEQ multiplex PCR, and TCRdb kept only the in-frame ones, dropping some. That table furnishes V, J and clone size, whereas the DNA furnished D and trimming. The table has around 81,000 clones, about 83% seen once.

Specimen: peripheral blood. The V and J genes are TRBV7-9 and TRBJ2-7; 8 nucleotides agree with TRBD2. The sequence was obtained from an older man with acute or convalescent COVID-19. The CDR3 DNA sequence: TGTGCCAGCAGCTTAGACAGCGGGAGAGCCTACGAGCAGTACTTC. This translates into CASSLDSGRAYEQYF.